Below, 12 T cell receptor beta chains from the same sample are listed, as sequenced in a study of T-cell memory formation after mild COVID-19. TCRdb re-analysed the 5' RACE reads in MiXCR, keeping a single row per CDR3 protein. The table records approximately 46,000 distinct CDR3 sequences, approximately 12% of them present only once. Source material: PBMCs or a T cell subset sorted from them (not recorded which). These receptors were collected from a man aged 18 to 29 who had mild COVID-19 (a few samples of this study predate the infection). Cell type and time point are not known.

This chain links TRBV6-5 with TRBJ2-6; D might be TRBD1 (6 bases). The V gene lost 6 bases and the J gene lost 4 bases, with 19 bases spanning the gap. The V gene's germline CDR1 is MNHEY and CDR2 SVGAGI. The CDR3 spans 17 residues. CDR3 sequence: CASRIKAGARGANVLTF. CDR3 nucleotides: TGTGCCAGCAGGATTAAGGCAGGGGCCAGGGGGGCCAACGTCCTGACTTTC.

This clonotype was counted many times. The rearrangement links TRBV7-2 to TRBJ2-4; D perhaps matches TRBD2 (7 bases). CDR3 length: 17 amino acids. V gave up 6 bases and J gave up 1 base, with 19 bases separating them. Germline V gene lookup returns CDR1 SGHTA and CDR2 FQGNSA. CDR3 bases: TGTGCCAGCAGTTCGACCCTAGGGGGGGCGGCCAAAAACATTCAGTACTTC. Residues: CASSSTLGGAAKNIQYF.

The gene calls are TRBV5-1 and TRBJ1-4; 8 nucleotides agree with TRBD1. The CDR3 is made up of 14 amino acids. Trimming removed 4 bases from V and 7 bases from J; junction bases left unmatched: 6. Germline V gene data show CDR1 as SGHRS and CDR2 as YFSETQ. This chain's CDR3 is CASSTGQEREKLFF. CDR3 DNA: TGCGCCAGCAGCACGGGACAGGAACGTGAAAAACTGTTTTTT.

Note on this clonotype: Compared with germline, one end of the junction differs, possibly owing to a read error. The chain employs TRBV5-5 and TRBJ1-1, with D maybe TRBD1 (5 bases). This CDR3 has 13 amino acids. Per germline, CDR1 SGHKS and CDR2 YYEKEE (reference sequence). The CDR3 is CAISMLGRTEAFF. DNA of the CDR3: TGTGCCATCAGCATGCTGGGGCGGACTGAAGCTTTCTTT.

This clonotype was detected many times. The chain uses TRBV7-2 and TRBJ2-7; D not resolved. This CDR3 region has 12 residues. The V end was cut by 5 bases, the J end by 3 bases, with 8 bases between. Germline V gives CDR1 SGHTA, CDR2 FQGNSA. The CDR3 sequence: CASSPHSYEQYF. Written as DNA, the CDR3 is TGTGCCAGCAGCCCCCACAGCTACGAGCAGTACTTC. The complete variable domain, with remaining parts taken from reference TRBV7-2 and TRBJ2-7, reads GAGVSQSPSNKVTEKGKDVELRCDPISGHTALYWYRQSLGQGLEFLIYFQGNSAPDKSGLPSDRFSAERTGGSVSTLTIQRTQQEDSAVYLCASSPHSYEQYFGPGTRLTVT.

With regard to this clonotype: Sequence at one end of the junction differs from germline and may be a read error. This chain connects TRBV7-7 to TRBJ1-6; no definite D call. The CDR3 has 13 amino acids. Germline V gene data show CDR1 as SSHAT and CDR2 as FNYEAQ (reference sequence). The CDR3 DNA reads TGTGCTAGCAGCTTAGAGGCTTCTTCACCCCTCCACTTT. Translated, it gives CASSLEASSPLHF.

This clonotype has just a few counts. The V and J genes are TRBV7-9 and TRBJ1-2; D remains unclear. CDR1 and CDR2 from the germline V gene are SEHNR and FQNEAQ (reference sequence). The CDR3 totals 12 residues. Trimming removed 1 base from V and 7 bases from J, with 7 bases in between. CDR3 DNA: TGTGCCAGCAGCTTAGGCAGTCCTGGCTACACCTTC. This gives the protein CASSLGSPGYTF. Full variable domain (outside the CDR3, taken from reference TRBV7-9 and TRBJ1-2): DTGVSQNPRHKITKRGQNVTFRCDPISEHNRLYWYRQTLGQGPEFLTYFQNEAQLEKSRLLSDRFSAERPKGSFSTLEIQRTEQGDSAMYLCASSLGSPGYTFGSGTRLTVV.

This clonotype was counted at least ten times. The chain recombines TRBV5-1 with TRBJ2-1, with unresolved D. The CDR3 is made up of 13 amino acids. Germline CDR1 reads SGHRS; CDR2 reads YFSETQ. Trimming pared 1 base from V and 7 bases from J, leaving 9 bases between. The CDR3: CASSLYVGNEQFF. The CDR3 DNA follows: TGCGCCAGCAGCTTGTATGTTGGAAATGAGCAGTTCTTC.

In its sample, this clonotype was seen a few times. The rearrangement joins TRBV29-1 to TRBJ1-1, with D unresolved. The germline V and J ends were trimmed by 5 bases and 2 bases, with 15 bases remaining between them. Germline lookup yields CDR1 SQVTM and CDR2 ANQGSEA. The CDR3 length is 14 residues. The CDR3 nucleotides read TGCAGCGTTCAGCATGGGGTTGGCAACACTGAAGCTTTCTTT. It codes for CSVQHGVGNTEAFF.

This clonotype was detected ten times or more. The gene calls are TRBV7-2 and TRBJ2-5, with 10 bases fitting TRBD2. The CDR3 is 16 amino acids. Germline V gene data show CDR1 as SGHTA and CDR2 as FQGNSA. Trimming at V came to 5 bases and at J to 4 bases, leaving 10 bases not matched to a gene. In DNA, the CDR3 is TGTGCCAGCAGCACCGGGACTAGCGTTTGGGGAGAGACCCAGTACTTC. Its protein is CASSTGTSVWGETQYF. The full variable domain, in which reference TRBV7-2 and TRBJ2-5 provide the parts outside the CDR3, is GAGVSQSPSNKVTEKGKDVELRCDPISGHTALYWYRQSLGQGLEFLIYFQGNSAPDKSGLPSDRFSAERTGGSVSTLTIQRTQQEDSAVYLCASSTGTSVWGETQYFGPGTRLLVL.

Worth noting for this clonotype: Given the absence of the conserved phenylalanine or tryptophan at the CDR3 end, a read error is likely. The V gene is TRBV6-2 or TRBV6-3, the J gene TRBJ2-6; 8 positions agree with TRBD1. CDR3 length: 18 amino acids. Germline V gives CDR1 MNHEY, CDR2 SVGEGT. V lost 5 bases, J lost 2 bases, and 11 bases stayed unmatched. CDR3 in DNA: TGTGCCAGCAGTCGTAGCCGGGACAGGTGGACTGGGGCCAACGTCCTGACTTTA. This gives the protein CASSRSRDRWTGANVLTL.

This chain connects TRBV19 to TRBJ1-1, with a weak D call TRBD1 (5 bases). V was shortened by 2 bases and J by 3 bases, with 13 bases between the two germline ends. The CDR3 covers 15 residues. Per the germline V gene, CDR1 is LNHDA and CDR2 is SQIVND (reference sequence). CDR3 bases: TGTGCCAGTAGTATAAATCCGGGAGGGGACACTGAAGCTTTCTTT. It encodes CASSINPGGDTEAFF.